What follows are 24 T cell receptor beta chains derived from one specimen sequenced in a study of OX40 agonist ivuxolimab in advanced cancers. Repertoires were generated with immunoSEQ multiplex PCR, while TCRdb's copy carries only in-frame clones and drops some. This sample has 70,000 or so clones, with almost 90% found just once. This material consisted of CD4+ or CD8+ T cells sorted from blood, taken in a trial of the OX40 agonist ivuxolimab. The receptors come from an adult with an advanced solid tumor such as melanoma, head and neck, liver or kidney cancer.

The V call is TRBV7-9, the J call TRBJ2-5; possible D gene TRBD1, 6 bases. V lost 5 bases and J 1 base, leaving 14 bases between the germline ends. CDR3 length: 15 residues. Germline lookup yields CDR1 SEHNR and CDR2 FQNEAQ (reference sequence). CDR3 loop: CASSVSGVSQETQYF. CDR3 coding DNA: TGTGCCAGCAGCGTATCAGGGGTATCCCAAGAGACCCAGTACTTC. Using reference TRBV7-9 and TRBJ2-5 for the parts outside the CDR3, the full variable domain is DTGVSQNPRHKITKRGQNVTFRCDPISEHNRLYWYRQTLGQGPEFLTYFQNEAQLEKSRLLSDRFSAERPKGSFSTLEIQRTEQGDSAMYLCASSVSGVSQETQYFGPGTRLLVL.

This clone was observed a single time. The chain couples TRBV18 to TRBJ1-5; TRBD1 is a possible D gene (5 bases). This CDR3 contains 15 residues. Trimming pared 2 bases from V and 4 bases from J, leaving 12 bases between. Looked up from germline, CDR1 is KGHSH and CDR2 is LQKENI. The DNA of the CDR3 is TGTGCCAGCTCACCAGGGACTAGTACGAATCAGCCCCAGCATTTT. Its translation: CASSPGTSTNQPQHF.

V usage is TRBV7-8 and J usage is TRBJ1-1; possibly TRBD1 for D (6 bases). The CDR3 contains 16 residues. CDR1 is SGHVS and CDR2 is FQNEAQ in the germline V gene. Trimming took off 5 bases at V and 2 bases at J, with 18 bases between the two ends. CDR3 DNA: TGTGCCAGCAGCCCTTCCTTGGGGGCGGGCAACACTGAAGCTTTCTTT. Amino acid sequence: CASSPSLGAGNTEAFF.

V gene TRBV27 combines with J gene TRBJ2-4, with TRBD2 as a possible D gene (5 bases). V lost 2 bases, J lost 0 bases, and 11 bases lay in between. CDR1 is MNHEY and CDR2 is SMNVEV in the germline V gene (reference sequence). The CDR3 length is 16 residues. This CDR3 reads CASSLEGTRAKNIQYF. The CDR3 bases are TGTGCCAGCAGTTTAGAGGGTACTAGAGCCAAAAACATTCAGTACTTC.

V and J are TRBV27 and TRBJ2-3; no definite D call. CDR1 is MNHEY and CDR2 is SMNVEV in the germline V gene (reference sequence). The CDR3 extends over 15 amino acids. Trimming removed 3 bases from V and 0 bases from J, with 10 bases in between. The DNA for the CDR3 is TGTGCCAGCAGTTTTAGTCGACCTAGCACAGATACGCAGTATTTT. It is translated as CASSFSRPSTDTQYF.

The chain couples TRBV7-2 to TRBJ2-5; D not certain. The CDR3 runs to 14 residues. Germline V gives CDR1 SGHTA, CDR2 FQGNSA. Trimming removed 3 bases at V and 5 bases at J, with 13 bases between. The CDR3 nucleotides are TGTGCCAGCAGCTTTGGCCAGCCCGCGGAGACCCAGTACTTC. Protein sequence: CASSFGQPAETQYF.

The V call is TRBV28, the J call TRBJ2-7; D is perhaps TRBD1 (6 bases). The CDR3 contains 14 residues. Germline V gene sequence: CDR1 MDHEN, CDR2 SYDVKM. V lost 7 bases and J lost 4, with 17 bases in between. The CDR3 DNA reads TGTGCCAGCACCCTTGCGGCAGGGGCTTACGAGCAGTACTTC. Translation gives CASTLAAGAYEQYF.

The CDR3 sequence is CARPSVDHEQYF. Here the CDR3 DNA reads TGTGCCAGACCCTCCGTGGACCACGAGCAGTACTTC. The V and J genes are TRBV19 and TRBJ2-7; D gene ambiguous. This CDR3 spans 12 amino acids. Deletions cut 9 bases from V and 5 bases from J, with 14 bases between. CDR1 is LNHDA, CDR2 SQIVND, per germline (reference sequence).

This chain connects TRBV19 to TRBJ1-5; 9 bases agree with TRBD1. Germline values: CDR1 LNHDA, CDR2 SQIVND (reference sequence). V lost 4 bases to trimming and J lost 5 bases; unmatched junction nucleotides: 6. CDR3 length: 15 amino acids. CDR3 sequence reads: CASSTGDRVDQPQHF. The DNA of the CDR3 is TGTGCCAGTAGTACAGGGGACAGGGTTGATCAGCCCCAGCATTTT.

The chain is built from TRBV7-3 and TRBJ2-3, with D tentatively TRBD2 (5 bases). The V and J ends lost 7 bases and 2 bases respectively, with 19 bases between them. CDR1 and CDR2 from the germline V gene are SGHTA and FQGTGA. The CDR3 is 16 amino acids. The CDR3 sequence is CASTPGSTEVTDTQYF. The CDR3 DNA reads TGTGCCAGCACCCCGGGTAGCACGGAGGTCACAGATACGCAGTATTTT.

The gene calls are TRBV5-5 and TRBJ2-1; D call uncertain. With 1 base removed from V and 2 bases from J, the gap between germline ends came to 10 bases. Germline CDR1 and CDR2: SGHKS and YYEKEE (reference sequence). This CDR3 is 15 amino acids long. CDR3 region: CASSLFGNAYNEQFF. For the CDR3, the DNA is TGTGCCAGCAGCTTGTTTGGGAACGCCTACAATGAGCAGTTCTTC.

This clone was observed a handful of times. The CDR3, as DNA: TGTGCCAGCAGTCGGGATTTTGGCTACACCTTC. Translating it yields CASSRDFGYTF. The chain joins TRBV5-6 to TRBJ1-2; D is uncertain. The CDR3 extends over 11 amino acids. Germline-derived CDR1 and CDR2 are SGHDT and YYEEEE. V dropped 5 bases and J dropped 7 bases, with 9 bases sitting between them.

Only one count was recorded for this clone. This chain uses TRBV7-2 with TRBJ2-1; D unclear. Trimming removed 3 bases at V and 0 bases at J, with 12 bases between. Germline CDR1 SGHTA, CDR2 FQGNSA. This CDR3 spans 16 amino acids. The CDR3 region has the DNA TGTGCCAGCAGCTTTCGACCCGCCGGCTCCTACAATGAGCAGTTCTTC. Amino acids: CASSFRPAGSYNEQFF. The full variable domain, completed using reference TRBV7-2 and TRBJ2-1, is GAGVSQSPSNKVTEKGKDVELRCDPISGHTALYWYRQSLGQGLEFLIYFQGNSAPDKSGLPSDRFSAERTGGSVSTLTIQRTQQEDSAVYLCASSFRPAGSYNEQFFGPGTRLTVL.

The rearrangement links TRBV7-6 to TRBJ1-1, with TRBD1 identical over 10 bases. CDR3 size: 13 residues. The V gene end was trimmed by 5 bases and the J gene end by 10 bases; junction bases not matched to a gene: 7. Per the germline V gene, CDR1 is SGHVS and CDR2 is FNYEAQ. The CDR3 DNA reads as TGTGCCAGCAGCCTTCGACAGGGGGCAACAGCTTTCTTT. Protein product: CASSLRQGATAFF.

This clone showed up just once. The chain combines TRBV6-1 with TRBJ2-3, with 9 bases aligning to TRBD1. The CDR3 consists of 15 residues. Losses at the gene ends were 5 bases for V and 1 base for J; bases not matched to a gene: 4. CDR1 is MNHNS, CDR2 SASEGT, per germline. CDR3 bases: TGTGCCAGCAGTAAACAGGGGGCCGGCACAGATACGCAGTATTTT. This sequence encodes CASSKQGAGTDTQYF.

The chain couples TRBV6-6 to TRBJ1-1, with D possibly TRBD1 on 5 matching bases. The germline gives CDR1 MNHNY, CDR2 SVGAGI (reference sequence). This CDR3 has 13 residues. Deletions cut 6 bases from V and 4 bases from J, with 12 bases between. The DNA for the CDR3 is TGTGCCAGCAGGGACCGGGGGATCACTGAAGCTTTCTTT. Its protein product is CASRDRGITEAFF.

This clone has just a few counts. The CDR3 is CASSYSKTSGNTIYF. The CDR3 DNA reads TGTGCCAGCAGTTACTCGAAAACCTCTGGAAACACCATATATTTT. The chain joins TRBV6-5 to TRBJ1-3; D unresolved. Germline V gene data show CDR1 as MNHEY and CDR2 as SVGAGI. CDR3 size: 15 residues. With 0 bases removed from V and 0 bases from J, the gap between germline ends came to 6 bases.

The sample holds one count of this clone. This chain connects TRBV7-9 to TRBJ2-5, with unresolved D. Deletions cut 3 bases from V and 2 bases from J, with 7 bases between. This CDR3 has 13 residues. The germline V gene has CDR1 SEHNR and CDR2 FQNEAQ (reference sequence). This chain's CDR3 is CASSFRAQETQYF. CDR3 DNA: TGTGCCAGCAGCTTTCGGGCGCAAGAGACCCAGTACTTC.

This chain connects TRBV11-3 to TRBJ2-7; 9 bases agree with TRBD1. CDR1 SGHNT and CDR2 YENEEA come from the germline V gene. The CDR3 extends over 14 amino acids. V lost 7 bases and J lost 2; bases outside the gene matches: 6. CDR3 sequence reads: CASTPGTGTYEQYF. CDR3 nucleotide sequence: TGTGCCAGCACCCCCGGGACAGGGACCTACGAGCAGTACTTC.

CDR3: CAISEPGQGLYNEQFF. The DNA for the CDR3 is TGTGCCATCAGTGAGCCGGGACAGGGGCTCTACAATGAGCAGTTCTTC. The chain has TRBV10-3 and TRBJ2-1; TRBD1 matches 10 bases. J was trimmed by 3 bases and V by 2 bases; bases with no gene match: 4. The CDR3 sequence is 16 residues long. The germline gives CDR1 ENHRY, CDR2 SYGVKD.

CDR3 nucleotide sequence: TGTGCCAGCAGACTACAGGGGGCCCCTTACGAGCAGTACTTC. It encodes CASRLQGAPYEQYF. The genes are TRBV6-1 and TRBJ2-7, with 9 bases identical to TRBD1. CDR1 MNHNS and CDR2 SASEGT come from the germline V gene. The ends lost 6 bases at V and 4 bases at J; junction bases unmatched: 7. The CDR3 contains 14 residues.

The rearrangement links TRBV13 to TRBJ1-6; 8 bases fit TRBD1. Germline lookup yields CDR1 PRHDT and CDR2 FYEKMQ (reference sequence). The CDR3 is 14 amino acids. Trimming at V came to 3 bases and at J to 7 bases, leaving 2 bases not matched to a gene. The CDR3 nucleotides are TGTGCCAGCAGCTTCCAGGGGGCGAATTCACCCCTCCACTTT. Translating gives CASSFQGANSPLHF.

The count of this clone is one. V usage is TRBV4-3 and J usage is TRBJ2-1, with 8 bases aligning to TRBD2. The CDR3 is 20 amino acids. Germline CDR1 and CDR2: LGHNA and YSLEER. V trimming: 0 bases; J trimming: 7 bases; junction bases outside the gene matches: 20. The CDR3 nucleotides read TGCGCCAGCAGCCAAGATTCCCCTCTCTATTTTGCGGGAGGTGTAAATGAGCAGTTCTTC. Translation: CASSQDSPLYFAGGVNEQFF.

This chain links TRBV7-2 with TRBJ2-2; a possible D gene is TRBD1 (6 bases). Germline V gives CDR1 SGHTA, CDR2 FQGNSA. The CDR3 has 16 residues. Deletions cut 3 bases from V and 5 bases from J, with 16 bases between. The CDR3 coding sequence is TGTGCCAGCAGCTTCCTTGGACAGCTAAGTACCGGGGAGCTGTTTTTT. Protein: CASSFLGQLSTGELFF.